This TCR beta chain was captured in a study of T cells in Graves' hyperthyroidism and ophthalmopathy. The V gene's germline CDR1 is SQVTM and CDR2 ANQGSEA. CDR3 size: 13 residues. Researchers took RNA transcripts and amplified the TCR beta CDR3 regions from them. Researchers ran a first-round RT-PCR on the TCR CDR3 using the HTBI primer set. TCRdb passed the multiplex PCR reads through MiXCR, listing each CDR3 protein once. The sample includes around 580,000 distinct CDR3 sequences, around 42% of them seen just once. Sequenced: peripheral blood or thyroid tissue (not recorded which). This receptor was obtained from a young woman with Graves' hyperthyroidism. The genes are TRBV29-1 and TRBJ1-1; D is uncertain. Here the CDR3 DNA reads TGCACCTCAATGAAGGCCGAGAACACTGAAGCTTTCTTT. This gives the protein CTSMKAENTEAFF. The full variable domain, completed using reference TRBV29-1 and TRBJ1-1, is SAVISQKPSRDICQRGTSLTIQCQVDSQVTMMFWYRQQPGQSLTLIATANQGSEATYESGFVIDKFPISRPNLTFSTLTVSNMSPEDSSIYLCTSMKAENTEAFFGQGTRLTVV.